This record concerns one T cell receptor (beta chain) sequence. The data are from a study of blood T cell repertoires in COVID-19. On the study more broadly: Spain, Italy and the United States supplied samples that represented acute and convalescent COVID-19. Sources were T cells, B-cell-depleted T cells, or PBMCs; the material itself was cDNA or gDNA.

Authors' analysis steps: Reference gene primer amplification gave nucleated cell count estimates. TCRdb keeps only in-frame clones here, not all; method: immunoSEQ multiplex PCR. V and J calls plus clone size are reproduced from that table; the DNA served to infer D and trimming. The data show around 300,000 clones, with 70% to 90% seen just once and about 10% held by the top ten. The length of the CDR3 is 14 residues. Germline V CDR1 and CDR2: SGHTA, FQGNSA. After removal of 2 bases from V and 6 bases from J, the junction contained 1 base not matched to a gene. This rearrangement joins TRBV7-2 to TRBJ2-1; 10 bases agree with TRBD2. The receptor's source is a woman in her seventies with acute or convalescent COVID-19. The sample was peripheral blood. In DNA form, the CDR3 reads TGTGCCAGCAGCTTATCTAGCGGGGGCAATGAGCAGTTCTTC. Its protein product is CASSLSSGGNEQFF.